At least ten counts were recorded for the clone carrying this T cell receptor beta chain. The sample comes from a study of CD8 T cells in ankylosing spondylitis. Via MiXCR, TCRdb re-called the 5' RACE reads, giving one row per CDR3 protein. This sample has about 130,000 distinct CDR3 sequences, with 6% to 8.5% found just once. The material sequenced was blood, either unsorted or a sorted T cell fraction (not recorded which). This sequence was found in a female donor with ankylosing spondylitis or in good health (not recorded which).

This CDR3 is CASSEGREEAFF. In DNA, the CDR3 is TGTGCCAGCAGTGAAGGACGGGAGGAAGCTTTCTTT. The J gene is TRBJ1-1, the V gene TRBV12-3 or TRBV12-4; the D is unclear. The CDR3 loop spans 12 amino acids. The germline V and J ends were trimmed by 5 bases and 8 bases, with 12 bases remaining between them.